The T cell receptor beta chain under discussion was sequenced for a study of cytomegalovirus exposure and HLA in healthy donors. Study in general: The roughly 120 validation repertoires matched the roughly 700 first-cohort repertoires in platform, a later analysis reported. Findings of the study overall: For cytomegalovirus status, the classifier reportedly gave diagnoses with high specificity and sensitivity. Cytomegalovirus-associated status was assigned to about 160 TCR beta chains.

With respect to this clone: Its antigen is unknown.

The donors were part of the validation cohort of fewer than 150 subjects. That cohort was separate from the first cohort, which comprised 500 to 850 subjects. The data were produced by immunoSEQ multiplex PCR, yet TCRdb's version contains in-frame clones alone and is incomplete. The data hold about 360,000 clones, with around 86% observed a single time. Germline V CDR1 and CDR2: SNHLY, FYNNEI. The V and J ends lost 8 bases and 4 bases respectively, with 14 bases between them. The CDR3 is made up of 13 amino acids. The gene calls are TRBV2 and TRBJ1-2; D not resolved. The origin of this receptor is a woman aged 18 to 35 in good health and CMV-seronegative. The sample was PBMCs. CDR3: CASQEQHPYGYTF. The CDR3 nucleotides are TGTGCCAGCCAGGAACAGCATCCCTATGGCTACACCTTC.